Shown below are 3 T cell receptor beta chains from a single sample sequenced in a study of blood T cell repertoires in COVID-19. The repertoire was sequenced with immunoSEQ multiplex PCR; TCRdb's copy has only in-frame clones and lacks some. The table includes fewer than 90,000 clones, over 80% detected once. Sequenced input: peripheral blood. Receptors were obtained from an elderly woman with active COVID-19.

The chain combines TRBV12-5 with TRBJ2-1, with 15 bases that match TRBD2. The germline CDR1 and CDR2 sequences are LGHNT and FRNRAP. The J segment lost 9 bases and the V segment lost 5 bases, leaving 8 bases of the junction unmatched. This CDR3 spans 16 amino acids. The CDR3 sequence: CASGLGGLAGGIEQFF. The CDR3 nucleotides are TGTGCTAGTGGTCTGGGCGGACTAGCGGGAGGGATTGAGCAGTTCTTC.

This rearrangement joins TRBV27 to TRBJ2-1, with D perhaps TRBD2 (5 bases). V gave up 5 bases and J gave up 3 bases, with 17 bases separating them. Looked up from germline, CDR1 is MNHEY and CDR2 is SMNVEV (reference sequence). This CDR3 spans 16 amino acids. CDR3 sequence (DNA): TGTGCCAGCAGTAGGACTCGCAGCGGAGTCTACAATGAGCAGTTCTTC. Translated: CASSRTRSGVYNEQFF.

The gene calls are TRBV24-1 and TRBJ2-1, with a possible D match to TRBD2 (5 bases). Trimming removed 6 bases from V and 8 bases from J, with 13 bases in between. The CDR3 sequence is 13 residues long. CDR1 is KGHDR and CDR2 is SFDVKD in the germline V gene. The CDR3 spells CATSIGSGHEQFF. In DNA, the CDR3 is TGTGCCACCAGTATTGGGAGTGGGCATGAGCAGTTCTTC.